The 2 T cell receptor beta chains below all came from one sample that was sequenced in a study of blood T cell repertoires in COVID-19. Data came from immunoSEQ multiplex PCR; TCRdb stores just in-frame clones and leaves some out. The sample lists more than 300,000 clones; roughly 90% were seen once. Material for sequencing was PBMCs or T cells enriched from blood (not recorded which). The receptors come from a woman in her twenties or thirties who had been exposed to COVID-19.

CDR3 loop: CASSAAGLEFF. The CDR3 region has the DNA TGTGCCAGCAGTGCTGCGGGACTGGAGTTCTTC. This chain uses TRBV12-3 or TRBV12-4 with TRBJ2-1, with D possibly being TRBD2 (6 bases). The CDR3 extends over 11 amino acids. V was pared by 5 bases and J by 14 bases, with 13 bases between.

The chain couples TRBV30 to TRBJ2-1; D gene unclear. There are 11 residues in the CDR3. The germline V gene has CDR1 GTSNPN and CDR2 SVGIG (reference sequence). V shed 4 bases and J shed 8 bases, with 9 bases lying between them. For the CDR3, the DNA is TGTGCCTGGATGCGCGGAGATGAGCAGTTCTTC. Translating gives CAWMRGDEQFF.